This T cell receptor beta chain was sequenced during a study of blood T cell repertoires in COVID-19. Study overall: The United States, Italy and Spain supplied acute and convalescent COVID-19 samples. Nucleic acid was either cDNA or gDNA, and it came from T cells, B-cell-depleted T cells, or PBMCs.

The CDR3 loop spans 15 amino acids. CDR1 and CDR2 (germline): LNHDA, SQIVND (reference sequence). The germline V and J ends were trimmed by 1 base and 3 bases, with 12 bases remaining between them. In the authors' workflow: Amplifying reference gene primers gave estimates of nucleated cell counts. Assay used: immunoSEQ multiplex PCR; TCRdb lists only in-frame clones, some missing. V and J calls and clone size come straight from that table; D and trimming were deduced from the DNA. The sample has some 100,000 clones, around 80% seen once. This TCR was recovered from a man over 45 with active or convalescent COVID-19. Sequences were obtained from peripheral blood. The chain carries TRBV19 and TRBJ1-2, with D tentatively TRBD1 (5 bases). The CDR3 nucleotides read TGTGCCAGTAGTATAGCTGGAGGGGAAGACTATGGCTACACCTTC. Protein sequence: CASSIAGGEDYGYTF. Using reference TRBV19 and TRBJ1-2 for the parts outside the CDR3, the full variable domain is DGGITQSPKYLFRKEGQNVTLSCEQNLNHDAMYWYRQDPGQGLRLIYYSQIVNDFQKGDIAEGYSVSREKKESFPLTVTSAQKNPTAFYLCASSIAGGEDYGYTFGSGTRLTVV.